This passage covers 22 T cell receptor beta chains from one sample sequenced in a study of Tregs in tolerant kidney transplant recipients (dated by TCRdb to about 2019). Receptor amplification or capture employed the immunoSEQ multiplex PCR assay. The immuneACCESS repertoire file appears here via TCRdb, limited to in-frame rearrangements. These files lack a portion of the clones; in checked studies, under half of the deficit traces to unresolved V genes, and the cause of the others is not known. The table for this sample lists roughly 4,200 clones; 70% to 90% of them were counted only once. Of the sample, roughly 1.6% is held by the ten largest clones. The time point label, read with the paper, signifies: blood sample drawn before combined kidney and bone marrow transplant. Sequencing used Tregs from blood, obtained before the transplant. The source of these receptors is a human donor who received a combined kidney and bone marrow transplant.

V gene TRBV28 combines with J gene TRBJ1-5, with TRBD1 matching 8 bases. With V trimmed by 6 bases and J by 3 bases, 4 bases remained unmatched. The CDR3 is made up of 14 amino acids. The germline V gene encodes CDR1 MDHEN and CDR2 SYDVKM. The DNA of the CDR3 is TGTGCCAGCAGCCGGGACAGGCTCAATCAGCCCCAGCATTTT. Protein sequence: CASSRDRLNQPQHF.

The chain has TRBV6-6 and TRBJ2-5; possibly TRBD2 for D (6 bases). Trimming removed 7 bases from V and 7 bases from J, with 19 bases in between. The CDR3 sequence is 14 residues long. The germline gives CDR1 MNHNY, CDR2 SVGAGI (reference sequence). CDR3 residues: CASNPGTSEGTQYF. Written as DNA, the CDR3 is TGTGCCAGCAACCCCGGGACTTCCGAAGGGACCCAGTACTTC.

This chain joins TRBV19 and TRBJ1-5; no clear D. The CDR3 runs 17 residues. V was clipped by 0 bases and J by 0 bases, with 12 bases between them. Per the germline V gene, CDR1 is LNHDA and CDR2 is SQIVND (reference sequence). DNA of the CDR3: TGTGCCAGTAGTATAGAGACGGCGGGTGGTAGCAATCAGCCCCAGCATTTT. The encoded protein is CASSIETAGGSNQPQHF.

The chain joins TRBV19 to TRBJ2-2; 8 nucleotides line up with TRBD2. This CDR3 is built from 16 residues. V was clipped by 1 base and J by 5 bases; unmatched bases: 6. Per germline, CDR1 LNHDA and CDR2 SQIVND (reference sequence). The CDR3 here is CASSIVYGGGTGELFF. The CDR3 nucleotides read TGTGCCAGTAGTATAGTCTACGGGGGGGGGACCGGGGAGCTGTTTTTT.

This clone was seen just once. The V call is TRBV28, the J call TRBJ2-6, with 7 bases fitting TRBD1. In germline, CDR1 is MDHEN, CDR2 SYDVKM. The CDR3 runs 18 residues. With V trimmed by 3 bases and J by 0 bases, 8 bases remained unmatched. The CDR3, as DNA: TGTGCCAGCAGTTTTATCCGGGGACAGCTCTCTGGGGCCAACGTCCTGACTTTC. Its translation is CASSFIRGQLSGANVLTF.

The chain has TRBV28 and TRBJ2-7, with D possibly matching TRBD2 (7 bases). V lost 5 bases to trimming and J lost 5 bases, with 22 bases between them. Germline CDR1 is MDHEN and CDR2 is SYDVKM. There are 16 residues in the CDR3. The CDR3 loop reads CASSPRGEGLNHEQYF. In DNA, the CDR3 is TGTGCCAGCAGTCCTAGGGGGGAGGGGCTTAACCACGAGCAGTACTTC.

This clone appeared a single time. This chain joins TRBV19 and TRBJ1-5, with a weak D call TRBD1 (5 bases). The CDR3 loop spans 18 amino acids. V lost 1 base, J lost 2 bases, and 18 bases lay in between. CDR1 is LNHDA, CDR2 SQIVND, per germline (reference sequence). The CDR3 bases are TGTGCCAGTAGTATAGGGGGGGGACGGAAACTAGGCAATCAGCCCCAGCATTTT. It encodes CASSIGGGRKLGNQPQHF.

This chain joins TRBV18 and TRBJ2-3; 7 bases map to TRBD2. CDR3 length: 12 residues. In germline, CDR1 is KGHSH, CDR2 LQKENI. V lost 5 bases to trimming and J lost 4 bases; unmatched junction nucleotides: 0. The CDR3 spells CASSGLADTQYF. The CDR3 DNA is TGTGCCAGCTCAGGACTAGCAGATACGCAGTATTTT.

The J gene is TRBJ1-1, the V gene TRBV7-2; 9 bases fit TRBD1. The CDR3 length is 15 residues. The V and J ends lost 5 bases and 4 bases, in that order; junction bases with no gene match: 8. Germline V gene sequence: CDR1 SGHTA, CDR2 FQGNSA. The chain's CDR3 is CASSTTGGASTEAFF. The CDR3 DNA reads TGTGCCAGCAGCACCACAGGGGGCGCGAGCACTGAAGCTTTCTTT.

This clone has a handful of counts. This rearrangement joins TRBV5-6 to TRBJ2-5; 7 bases align to TRBD1. The germline CDR1 and CDR2 sequences are SGHDT and YYEEEE. The CDR3 runs to 17 residues. The ends lost 4 bases at V and 5 bases at J; junction bases unmatched: 17. The CDR3 protein is CASSLPRLRGGLETQYF. The CDR3 coding sequence is TGTGCCAGCAGCCTGCCCCGACTCAGAGGGGGCCTGGAGACCCAGTACTTC.

This clone has just one count. This sequence joins TRBV5-4 and TRBJ2-1; tentatively, D is TRBD2 (5 bases). The V gene lost 0 bases and the J gene lost 5 bases, with 12 bases spanning the gap. The CDR3 length is 15 residues. Per the germline V gene, CDR1 is SGHNT and CDR2 is YYREEE (reference sequence). The CDR3 region is CASSLEGAAHNEQFF. CDR3 DNA: TGTGCCAGCAGCTTGGAAGGAGCGGCCCACAATGAGCAGTTCTTC.

The chain is built from TRBV27 and TRBJ2-7; tentatively, D is TRBD2 (5 bases). There are 11 residues in the CDR3. Trimming stripped 4 bases from V and 7 bases from J, with 8 bases between. The germline CDR1 and CDR2 sequences are MNHEY and SMNVEV (reference sequence). CDR3 loop: CASSSRGEQYF. CDR3 sequence (DNA): TGTGCCAGCAGTTCTCGGGGTGAGCAGTACTTC.

This chain uses TRBV4-3 with TRBJ2-1; a possible D gene is TRBD2 (6 bases). Germline CDR1 is LGHNA and CDR2 is YSLEER. The CDR3 extends over 13 amino acids. The V gene lost 2 bases and the J gene lost 13 bases, with 15 bases spanning the gap. The CDR3 DNA follows: TGCGCCAGCAGCCAAAGGGGTCGCGGGGCCCAGTTCTTC. Translated, it gives CASSQRGRGAQFF.

J is TRBJ2-2 and V is TRBV13; 9 nucleotides line up with TRBD1. Per the germline V gene, CDR1 is PRHDT and CDR2 is FYEKMQ (reference sequence). There are 16 residues in the CDR3. The V segment lost 6 bases and the J segment 7 bases; nucleotides outside the gene matches: 12. The CDR3 loop reads CASRNGQGRFGGELFF. The CDR3 nucleotides read TGTGCCAGCAGAAATGGACAGGGGCGATTCGGCGGGGAGCTGTTTTTT.

The chain carries TRBV28 and TRBJ2-7; TRBD1 matches at 8 bases. CDR3 length: 16 amino acids. V lost 6 bases to trimming and J lost 0 bases; unmatched junction nucleotides: 10. The germline V gene encodes CDR1 MDHEN and CDR2 SYDVKM. This CDR3 is CASSYRGRPSSYEQYF. The CDR3 region has the DNA TGTGCCAGCAGCTACAGGGGGAGACCAAGCTCCTACGAGCAGTACTTC.

This chain connects TRBV19 to TRBJ2-2, with 9 bases lining up with TRBD1. Looked up from germline, CDR1 is LNHDA and CDR2 is SQIVND (reference sequence). There are 14 residues in the CDR3. V lost 7 bases and J lost 5; bases outside the gene matches: 5. CDR3 in amino acids: CASTDRGWTGELFF. The CDR3 bases are TGTGCCAGTACAGACAGGGGGTGGACCGGGGAGCTGTTTTTT.

This chain links TRBV19 with TRBJ2-2; 7 bases fit TRBD2. The CDR3 contains 19 residues. V lost 4 bases to trimming and J lost 8 bases; unmatched junction nucleotides: 22. CDR1 and CDR2 (germline): LNHDA, SQIVND (reference sequence). The CDR3 protein is CASSTIHPNLAEGRGELFF. The CDR3 nucleotides read TGTGCCAGTAGTACTATCCACCCTAATCTAGCGGAGGGACGTGGGGAGCTGTTTTTT.

The V and J genes are TRBV19 and TRBJ2-5; 9 positions match TRBD2. The length of the CDR3 is 17 residues. The germline V gene encodes CDR1 LNHDA and CDR2 SQIVND (reference sequence). V lost 3 bases and J lost 5; bases outside the gene matches: 13. The CDR3 DNA reads as TGTGCCAGTAGTATCCGCGTCACTGGCGGGAGGGCCGAGACCCAGTACTTC. This gives the protein CASSIRVTGGRAETQYF. Using reference TRBV19 and TRBJ2-5 for the parts outside the CDR3, the full variable domain is DGGITQSPKYLFRKEGQNVTLSCEQNLNHDAMYWYRQDPGQGLRLIYYSQIVNDFQKGDIAEGYSVSREKKESFPLTVTSAQKNPTAFYLCASSIRVTGGRAETQYFGPGTRLLVL.

This sequence joins TRBV20-1 and TRBJ1-1, with TRBD1 matching 8 bases. This CDR3 region has 11 residues. Germline assignment: CDR1 DFQATT and CDR2 SNEGSKA (reference sequence). In DNA form, the CDR3 reads TGCAGCCTGACAGGGGTCACTGAAGCTTTCTTT. Translating it yields CSLTGVTEAFF.

V and J are TRBV6-1 and TRBJ2-3; perhaps TRBD2 as D (5 bases). The CDR3 is 12 residues long. V dropped 10 bases and J dropped 0 bases, with 8 bases sitting between them. From germline, CDR1 is MNHNS and CDR2 SASEGT. The CDR3 protein is CAIEGSTDTQYF. The CDR3 nucleotides are TGTGCCATTGAGGGTAGCACAGATACGCAGTATTTT.

This clone is a singleton in its sample. The V gene is TRBV6-5, the J gene TRBJ1-2; TRBD1 agrees at 10 bases. The CDR3 has 15 residues. The junction had 16 bases not matched to a gene; V was cut back by 10 bases and J by 8 bases. CDR1 is MNHEY and CDR2 is SVGAGI in the germline V gene. CDR3 protein: CATQKITGTGDGYTF. The DNA for the CDR3 is TGTGCCACCCAGAAAATTACCGGGACAGGGGACGGCTACACCTTC.

The rearrangement links TRBV6-6 to TRBJ1-5; tentatively, D is TRBD1 (6 bases). The V gene lost 5 bases and the J gene lost 5 bases, with 16 bases spanning the gap. The CDR3 consists of 15 residues. In germline, CDR1 is MNHNY, CDR2 SVGAGI (reference sequence). The CDR3 nucleotides are TGTGCCAGCAGTCGGAGGGGGGGAGGGGATCAGCCCCAGCATTTT. Translated: CASSRRGGGDQPQHF.